This TCR beta chain was captured in a study of blood T cell repertoires in COVID-19. About the study: Collection of acute and convalescent COVID-19 samples took place in the United States, Italy and Spain.

Per the original data handling: Amplifying reference gene primers gave estimates of nucleated cell counts. Data came from immunoSEQ multiplex PCR; TCRdb stores just in-frame clones and leaves some out. V, J and clone size reflect that table, while D and trimming were determined from the DNA. There are over 200,000 clones in the sample; 83% occur only once, and about 1.3% lies in the top ten. CDR1 and CDR2 from the germline V gene are DFQATT and SNEGSKA (reference sequence). The CDR3 has 14 amino acids. The V gene lost 3 bases and the J gene lost 5 bases, with 14 bases spanning the gap. This chain uses TRBV20-1 with TRBJ2-1; D is possibly TRBD2 (6 bases). Sequencing input: peripheral blood. The clonotype comes from a woman between 25 and 40 years old with COVID-19, enrolled during active disease. The CDR3 loop is CSASSTSYNNEQFF. CDR3 bases: TGCAGTGCTAGTAGCACTAGCTATAACAATGAGCAGTTCTTC.